This T cell receptor beta chain was obtained from a study of blood T cell repertoires in COVID-19. Overall study context: Samples representing acute and convalescent COVID-19 were sourced from the United States, Italy and Spain.

In the original processing: Reference gene primer amplification gave estimated nucleated cell counts. Assay: immunoSEQ multiplex PCR; the TCRdb copy retains only in-frame clones and omits some. D and trimming come from the DNA, and the V and J calls and clone size come from that table. The sample records 200,000 to 250,000 clones, just under 85% being singletons. The CDR3 sequence is 14 residues long. The V segment lost 4 bases and the J segment 4 bases; nucleotides outside the gene matches: 6. Germline CDR1 reads SGHAT; CDR2 reads FQNNGV. The gene calls are TRBV11-2 and TRBJ1-1, with TRBD1 matching 7 bases. Sequences were obtained from peripheral blood. This sequence originates from a woman aged 50 to 60 with active or convalescent COVID-19. The CDR3 spells CASSSTTGSTEAFF. The CDR3 DNA is TGTGCCAGCAGCTCCACGACAGGGTCCACTGAAGCTTTCTTT.